The entry that follows covers one T cell receptor (beta chain) sequence. Its target is not known. The data belong to a study of CD8 T cells in Susac syndrome. Study outcomes and limitations: The CD4+ T cell repertoires that were profiled in Susac syndrome showed no clonal expansion.

RNA amounts of about 0.45 to 1 ug underwent reverse transcription with random hexamers. Each CDR3 protein gets one entry after TCRdb re-called the immunoSEQ multiplex PCR reads with MiXCR. The data show 160,000 or so distinct CDR3 sequences, roughly 94% seen once. The V end lost 3 bases, the J end lost 4 bases, and 12 bases lay between the germline ends. CDR1 and CDR2 from the germline V gene are MNHEY and SMNVEV (reference sequence). This CDR3 contains 14 residues. The chain combines TRBV27 with TRBJ1-2; D unclear. Sequenced sample: CD4+ T cells from PBMCs. The TCR sequence derives from a human donor with Susac syndrome. CDR3 DNA sequence: TGTGCCAGCAGTTTTTCTCAAGATTTCTATGGCTACACCTTC. It specifies CASSFSQDFYGYTF.